This TCR beta chain stems from a study of T-cell reconstitution after alpha-beta-depleted transplantation in children. This clonotype was observed at least ten times. The CDR3 loop spans 15 amino acids. Between the trimmed V and J ends, which lost 3 bases and 1 base, there was a span of 11 bases. Germline values: CDR1 SGHVS, CDR2 FQNEAQ. As it was prepared, the TCRbeta library received unique molecular identifiers. Each CDR3 protein gets one entry after TCRdb re-called the PCR reads with MiXCR. The repertoire includes hundreds of thousands of distinct CDR3 sequences, about 11% of them detected once, and approximately 2.4% sits in the top ten.

The sequence derives from a human donor who donated a stem cell graft to a child with acute lymphoblastic leukemia. The rearrangement joins TRBV7-8 to TRBJ2-3; D not resolved. Sequenced here: PBMCs from the stem cell graft donor, sampled from the stem cell graft. The CDR3 coding sequence is TGTGCCAGCAGCTTGCGACCTCTCGGCACAGATACGCAGTATTTT. Translating it yields CASSLRPLGTDTQYF.